These T cell receptor beta chains were read from a single sample in a study of identical twins. TCRdb ran MiXCR on the 5' RACE reads and lists one entry per CDR3 protein. The sample records approximately 600,000 distinct CDR3 sequences, 9.5% to 10% being singletons. These data were likewise used in another study, on yellow fever vaccine responses in identical twins.

Specimen: PBMCs. The receptors stem from a woman aged 18-30 years in good health. CDR3s include the opening cysteine and the closing phenylalanine or tryptophan.

V: TRBV28
J: TRBJ2-3
CDR3: CASHRGTDTQYF

V: TRBV12-3/TRBV12-4
J: TRBJ1-5
CDR3: CASSFGGESNQPQHF

V: TRBV3-1
J: TRBJ2-7
CDR3: CASSSVLGGGYEQYF

V: TRBV7-2
J: TRBJ2-7
CDR3: CASGRPNSYEQYF

V: TRBV4-1
J: TRBJ2-7
CDR3: CASSQDGAGGIYEQYF

V: TRBV2
J: TRBJ2-3
CDR3: CARSWGAHNTDTQYF

V: TRBV3-1
J: TRBJ1-6
CDR3: CASSQVPSRGANSPLHF

V: TRBV7-9
J: TRBJ1-6
CDR3: CASSLARTGGSPLHF

V: TRBV18
J: TRBJ2-1
CDR3: CASSPLAGLKNEQFF

V: TRBV7-8
J: TRBJ2-1
CDR3: CASSFMGEGQFF

V: TRBV3-1
J: TRBJ2-2
CDR3: CASSQEWSSGNPGELFF

V: TRBV29-1
J: TRBJ2-7
CDR3: CSVWGGGEQYF

V: TRBV28
J: TRBJ2-7
CDR3: CASSLSAQGAPYEQYF

V: TRBV2
J: TRBJ2-7
CDR3: CASSDGGVYEQYF

V: TRBV29-1
J: TRBJ2-3
CDR3: CSVGGTGGDRTDTQYF

V: TRBV11-2
J: TRBJ2-1
CDR3: CASSFGGEPGNEQFF

V: TRBV28
J: TRBJ2-2
CDR3: CASSLVWAGSKSLSGELFF

V: TRBV27
J: TRBJ2-7
CDR3: CASREQDRVYEQYF

V: TRBV7-2
J: TRBJ2-1
CDR3: CASSLSGRAGQFF

V: TRBV4-2
J: TRBJ1-2
CDR3: CASSQVGQGYTF

V: TRBV7-8
J: TRBJ1-4
CDR3: CASSLVQGTNEKLFF

V: TRBV27
J: TRBJ2-7
CDR3: CASSMQGSHEQYF